Described below is a single TCR beta chain sequence and its context. Its cognate antigen is unknown. These data belong to a study of cytomegalovirus exposure and HLA in healthy donors. Study-wide results and limits: A few chains tied to CMV proved CMV antigen-specific in vitro.

The study ran its PCR with 60 Vbeta and 13 Jbeta primers. Generated by immunoSEQ multiplex PCR, the TCRdb table keeps only in-frame clones and is missing some. The sample yields approximately 130,000 clones, around 85% seen once. The CDR3 has 16 amino acids. Germline CDR1 and CDR2: LNHDA and SQIVND (reference sequence). V was shortened by 5 bases and J by 0 bases, with 14 bases between the two germline ends. This chain joins TRBV19 and TRBJ1-3; possible D gene TRBD1, 5 bases. The material sequenced was PBMCs. The source of this sequence is a woman between 25 and 40 years old in good health and CMV-seropositive. CDR3 sequence reads: CASSGGLSHSGNTIYF. The CDR3, as DNA: TGTGCCAGTAGTGGGGGACTCTCTCACTCTGGAAACACCATATATTTT.